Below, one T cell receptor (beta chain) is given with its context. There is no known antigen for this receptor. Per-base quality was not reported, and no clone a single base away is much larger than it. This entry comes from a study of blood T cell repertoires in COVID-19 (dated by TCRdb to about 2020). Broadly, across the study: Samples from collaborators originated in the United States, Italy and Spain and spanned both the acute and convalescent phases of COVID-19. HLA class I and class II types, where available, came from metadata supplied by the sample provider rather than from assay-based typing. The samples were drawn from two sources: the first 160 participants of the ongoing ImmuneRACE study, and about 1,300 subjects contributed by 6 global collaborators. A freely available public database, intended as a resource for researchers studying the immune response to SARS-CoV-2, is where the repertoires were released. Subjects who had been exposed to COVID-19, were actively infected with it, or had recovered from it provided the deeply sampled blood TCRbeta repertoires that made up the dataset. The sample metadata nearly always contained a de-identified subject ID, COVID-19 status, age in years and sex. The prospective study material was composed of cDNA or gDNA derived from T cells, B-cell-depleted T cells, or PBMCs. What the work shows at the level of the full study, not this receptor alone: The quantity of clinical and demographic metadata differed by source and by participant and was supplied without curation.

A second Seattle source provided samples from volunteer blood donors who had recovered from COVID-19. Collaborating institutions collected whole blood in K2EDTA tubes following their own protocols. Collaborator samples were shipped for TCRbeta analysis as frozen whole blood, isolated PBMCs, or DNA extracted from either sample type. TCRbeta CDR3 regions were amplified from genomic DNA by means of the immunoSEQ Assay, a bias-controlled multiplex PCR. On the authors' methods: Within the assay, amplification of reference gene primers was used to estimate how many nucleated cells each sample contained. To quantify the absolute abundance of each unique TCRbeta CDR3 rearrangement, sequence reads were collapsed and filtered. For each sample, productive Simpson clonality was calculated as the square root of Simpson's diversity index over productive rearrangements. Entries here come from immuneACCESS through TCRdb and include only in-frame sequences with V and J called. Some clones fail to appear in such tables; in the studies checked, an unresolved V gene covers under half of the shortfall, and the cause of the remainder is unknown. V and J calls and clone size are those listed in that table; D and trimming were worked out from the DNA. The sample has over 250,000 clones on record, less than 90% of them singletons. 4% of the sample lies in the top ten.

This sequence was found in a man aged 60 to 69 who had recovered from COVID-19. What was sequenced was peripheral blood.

The DNA sequence reads TGTGCCAGCAGTTACGTCGCGGCTGTGAACACTGAAGCTTTCTTT. Translated, it reads CASSYVAAVNTEAFF. The sequence joins TRBV6-2 or TRBV6-3 to TRBJ1-1; the D gene identity is not certain. CDR1 and CDR2 are read off the germline V gene as MNHEY and SVGEGT. V was cut back by 2 bases and J by 0 bases, leaving a gap of 10 bases between them. From the cysteine up to the phenylalanine, the CDR3 has a length of 15 residues. The read is trimmed to its CDR3 DNA, 45 bases read in frame from base 1.